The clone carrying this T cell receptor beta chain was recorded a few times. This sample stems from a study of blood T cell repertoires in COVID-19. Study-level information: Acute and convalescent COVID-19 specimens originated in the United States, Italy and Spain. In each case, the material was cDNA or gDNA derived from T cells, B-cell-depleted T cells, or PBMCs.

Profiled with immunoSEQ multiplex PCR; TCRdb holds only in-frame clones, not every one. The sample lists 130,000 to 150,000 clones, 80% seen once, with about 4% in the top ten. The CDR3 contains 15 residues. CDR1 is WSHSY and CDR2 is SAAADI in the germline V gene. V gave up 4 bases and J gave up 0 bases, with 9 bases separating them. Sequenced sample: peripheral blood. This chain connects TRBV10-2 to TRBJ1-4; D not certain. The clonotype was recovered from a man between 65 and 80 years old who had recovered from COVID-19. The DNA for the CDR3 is TGCGCCAGCAGTGGGCCTCCTGCAACTAATGAAAAACTGTTTTTT. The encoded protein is CASSGPPATNEKLFF.